Following are 7 T cell receptor beta chains from one sample sequenced in a study of control samples from healthy donors and cancer patients. Here immunoSEQ multiplex PCR was the method, and the copy in TCRdb shows in-frame clones only, minus some. Of around 94,000 clones in the sample, 85% to 95% were seen once. The sequenced sample consisted of blood. The receptors shown here come from a woman aged 25 to 39 in good health.

The genes are TRBV18 and TRBJ2-7; D is uncertain. Germline V gene sequence: CDR1 KGHSH, CDR2 LQKENI. Trimming took 0 bases from V and 3 from J, leaving 12 bases between them. This CDR3 is built from 15 residues. In DNA, the CDR3 is TGTGCCAGCTCACCACCGTCCCAGACCAACTACGAGCAGTACTTC. Protein sequence: CASSPPSQTNYEQYF. The full variable domain, its missing parts supplied by reference TRBV18 and TRBJ2-7, is NAGVMQNPRHLVRRRGQEARLRCSPMKGHSHVYWYRQLPEEGLKFMVYLQKENIIDESGMPKERFSAEFPKEGPSILRIQQVVRGDSAAYFCASSPPSQTNYEQYFGPGTRLTVT.

This CDR3 is CASSQATGYGYTF. The CDR3 nucleotides are TGCGCCAGCAGCCAAGCGACAGGGTATGGCTACACCTTC. The chain recombines TRBV4-1 with TRBJ1-2; 7 bases align to TRBD1. V lost 1 base, J lost 5 bases, and 1 base stayed unmatched. Germline-derived CDR1 and CDR2 are MGHRA and YSYEKL. The CDR3 is made up of 13 amino acids.

The chain combines TRBV5-5 with TRBJ1-2; no reliable D call. Germline assignment: CDR1 SGHKS and CDR2 YYEKEE (reference sequence). V gave up 2 bases and J gave up 4 bases, with 18 bases separating them. The CDR3 extends over 16 amino acids. CDR3 region: CASSLVPQIYGYGYTF. CDR3 nucleotide sequence: TGTGCCAGCAGCTTAGTCCCCCAGATTTACGGCTATGGCTACACCTTC. Drawing the rest from reference TRBV5-5 and TRBJ1-2, the complete variable domain is DAGVTQSPTHLIKTRGQQVTLRCSPISGHKSVSWYQQVLGQGPQFIFQYYEKEERGRGNFPDRFSARQFPNYSSELNVNALLLGDSALYLCASSLVPQIYGYGYTFGSGTRLTVV.

This chain links TRBV6-5 with TRBJ2-7, with D tentatively TRBD2 (6 bases). Per germline, CDR1 MNHEY and CDR2 SVGAGI. The CDR3 totals 15 residues. V gave up 7 bases and J gave up 4 bases, with 20 bases separating them. The CDR3 bases are TGTGCCAGCACCTCGACAGCGGGTTTCTGGTACGAGCAGTACTTC. It is translated as CASTSTAGFWYEQYF.

The V gene is TRBV5-1, the J gene TRBJ1-2; no definite D call. CDR1 is SGHRS, CDR2 YFSETQ, per germline. The ends were cut back, 0 bases at V and 6 bases at J, with 12 bases in the middle. This CDR3 spans 14 amino acids. CDR3 nucleotides: TGCGCCAGCAGCTTGGAAGGAGTGTTGGATGGCTACACCTTC. Amino acid sequence: CASSLEGVLDGYTF.

The chain employs TRBV15 and TRBJ1-6; D perhaps matches TRBD1 (6 bases). The CDR3 spans 14 residues. Germline V lookup: CDR1 LNHNV, CDR2 YYDKDF (reference sequence). V lost 6 bases and J lost 7, with 13 bases in between. The CDR3 sequence: CATREQGGNSPLHF. In nucleotides, the CDR3 is TGTGCCACCAGGGAACAGGGAGGGAATTCACCCCTCCACTTT.

The V and J genes are TRBV19 and TRBJ1-4; tentative D call: TRBD1 (5 bases). The V and J ends lost 6 bases and 5 bases respectively, with 16 bases between them. Germline V gene lookup returns CDR1 LNHDA and CDR2 SQIVND (reference sequence). CDR3 length equals 15 residues. For the CDR3, the DNA is TGTGCCAGTAGCCCGACTTGGCGGGGGAATGAAAAACTGTTTTTT. This sequence encodes CASSPTWRGNEKLFF.